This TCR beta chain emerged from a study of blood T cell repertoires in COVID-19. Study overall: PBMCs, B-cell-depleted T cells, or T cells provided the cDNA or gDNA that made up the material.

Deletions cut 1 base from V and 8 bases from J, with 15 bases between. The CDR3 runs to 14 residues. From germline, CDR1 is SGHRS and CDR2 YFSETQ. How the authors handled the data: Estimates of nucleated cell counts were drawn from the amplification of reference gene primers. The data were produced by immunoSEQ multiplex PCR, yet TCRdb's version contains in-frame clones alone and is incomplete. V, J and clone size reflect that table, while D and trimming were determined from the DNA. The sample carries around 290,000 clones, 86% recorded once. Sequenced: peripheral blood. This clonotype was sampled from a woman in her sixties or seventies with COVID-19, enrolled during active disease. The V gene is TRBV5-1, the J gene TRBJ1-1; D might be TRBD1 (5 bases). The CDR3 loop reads CASSLTPQGSEAFF. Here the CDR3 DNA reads TGCGCCAGCAGCTTGACCCCTCAGGGAAGCGAAGCTTTCTTT. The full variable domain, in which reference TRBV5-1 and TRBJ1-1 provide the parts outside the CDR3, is KAGVTQTPRYLIKTRGQQVTLSCSPISGHRSVSWYQQTPGQGLQFLFEYFSETQRNKGNFPGRFSGRQFSNSRSEMNVSTLELGDSALYLCASSLTPQGSEAFFGQGTRLTVV.